These 28 T cell receptor beta chains originate from one sample sequenced in a study of T cell responses to AZD1222 COVID-19 vaccine. Repertoires were generated with immunoSEQ multiplex PCR, while TCRdb's copy carries only in-frame clones and drops some. The data show approximately 100,000 clones, approximately 86% seen once. The sequencing here drew on peripheral blood, taken 28 days after the second dose of the MenACWY control vaccine. The receptors shown here come from an adult who received the MenACWY meningococcal vaccine as a control.

The chain links TRBV6-4 to TRBJ1-6; D gene ambiguous. V lost 5 bases to trimming and J lost 8 bases, with 10 bases between them. The CDR3 is 13 amino acids. Germline V lookup: CDR1 MRHNA, CDR2 SNTAGT. CDR3 residues: CASSLRRDSPLHF. The CDR3 DNA is TGTGCCAGCAGTCTACGTCGGGATTCACCCCTCCACTTT.

The genes are TRBV5-6 and TRBJ1-2; 7 nucleotides agree with TRBD1. V dropped 0 bases and J dropped 4; count of bases not matched to a gene: 3. There are 14 residues in the CDR3. In germline, CDR1 is SGHDT, CDR2 YYEEEE. CDR3 sequence reads: CASSLAGGSYGYTF. The CDR3 DNA follows: TGTGCCAGCAGCTTGGCAGGGGGGAGCTATGGCTACACCTTC.

The chain has TRBV30 and TRBJ2-5, with 12 bases identical to TRBD2. This CDR3 is built from 14 residues. Germline lookup yields CDR1 GTSNPN and CDR2 SVGIG (reference sequence). V trimming: 1 base; J trimming: 6 bases; junction bases outside the gene matches: 3. The CDR3 DNA sequence: TGTGCCTGGAGTGCTAGCGGGGGGGCGAAGACCCAGTACTTC. This codes for CAWSASGGAKTQYF. Full variable domain (rest looked up from reference TRBV30 and TRBJ2-5): SQTIHQWPATLVQPVGSPLSLECTVEGTSNPNLYWYRQAAGRGLQLLFYSVGIGQISSEVPQNLSASRPQDRQFILSSKKLLLSDSGFYLCAWSASGGAKTQYFGPGTRLLVL.

The CDR3 coding sequence is TGCGCCAGCAGTTCGCAGGGCTCCTACAATGAGCAGTTCTTC. Translating it yields CASSSQGSYNEQFF. The rearrangement links TRBV10-2 to TRBJ2-1; weak D call: TRBD1 (5 bases). Germline V gene sequence: CDR1 WSHSY, CDR2 SAAADI. CDR3 length: 14 amino acids. Trimming stripped 5 bases from V and 0 bases from J, with 8 bases between.

This chain uses TRBV5-5 with TRBJ1-5; D not resolved. From germline, CDR1 is SGHKS and CDR2 YYEKEE (reference sequence). The V end lost 1 base, the J end lost 0 bases, and 5 bases lay between the germline ends. The CDR3 consists of 14 residues. CDR3 nucleotides: TGTGCCAGCAGCTTGCGAGGTAGCAATCAGCCCCAGCATTTT. Translated, it gives CASSLRGSNQPQHF.

The gene calls are TRBV5-4 and TRBJ2-1; 10 bases fit TRBD2. The CDR3 runs 15 residues. CDR1 and CDR2 (germline): SGHNT, YYREEE (reference sequence). V dropped 6 bases and J dropped 7; count of bases not matched to a gene: 10. For the CDR3, the DNA is TGTGCCAGCAAAGGCGGTAGCGGGGGGCGGAATGAGCAGTTCTTC. It specifies CASKGGSGGRNEQFF.

This sequence joins TRBV11-2 and TRBJ1-4, with D hard to call. CDR1 and CDR2 from the germline V gene are SGHAT and FQNNGV. The CDR3 extends over 12 amino acids. V was pared by 3 bases and J by 7 bases, with 6 bases between. This CDR3 reads CASSFRGEKLFF. The CDR3 DNA follows: TGTGCCAGCAGCTTTAGAGGTGAAAAACTGTTTTTT.

The chain couples TRBV11-3 to TRBJ2-1; 7 bases agree with TRBD1. Germline V gene lookup returns CDR1 SGHNT and CDR2 YENEEA. The CDR3 is 14 amino acids. After removal of 6 bases from V and 7 bases from J, the junction contained 9 bases not matched to a gene. The CDR3: CASSSRQGRNEQFF. The CDR3 bases are TGTGCCAGCAGTTCCAGACAGGGAAGGAATGAGCAGTTCTTC.

J is TRBJ1-1 and V is TRBV12-3 or TRBV12-4; tentatively, D is TRBD1 (5 bases). CDR3 length: 13 residues. The V gene lost 3 bases and the J gene lost 2 bases, with 7 bases spanning the gap. In DNA form, the CDR3 reads TGTGCCAGCAGTTTCGACAGAAACACTGAAGCTTTCTTT. Its translation is CASSFDRNTEAFF.

J is TRBJ2-1 and V is TRBV5-4; D assignment may be TRBD1 or TRBD2 (5 bases each). Trimming took 1 base from V and 5 from J, leaving 13 bases between them. CDR3 length equals 15 residues. CDR1 is SGHNT and CDR2 is YYREEE in the germline V gene (reference sequence). CDR3 bases: TGTGCCAGCAGCTTGTGGGGCCCGAGGGACAATGAGCAGTTCTTC. Protein sequence: CASSLWGPRDNEQFF.

The V gene is TRBV6-5, the J gene TRBJ2-5; the D is unclear. The CDR3 consists of 13 residues. From germline, CDR1 is MNHEY and CDR2 SVGAGI. V gave up 6 bases and J gave up 2 bases, with 10 bases separating them. The CDR3 loop reads CASRVRTQETQYF. CDR3 nucleotides: TGTGCCAGCAGGGTACGGACGCAAGAGACCCAGTACTTC.

The rearrangement joins TRBV19 to TRBJ1-2, with D perhaps matching TRBD1 (6 bases). This CDR3 has 14 residues. Looked up from germline, CDR1 is LNHDA and CDR2 is SQIVND (reference sequence). V was pared by 7 bases and J by 8 bases, with 20 bases between. The CDR3, as DNA: TGTGCCAGTAATAAGGACAGCCCCCTTGGGGGCTACACCTTC. Its protein is CASNKDSPLGGYTF.

The chain has TRBV28 and TRBJ1-5; 9 bases line up with TRBD1. The ends lost 5 bases at V and 7 bases at J; junction bases unmatched: 18. The CDR3 sequence is 18 residues long. From germline, CDR1 is MDHEN and CDR2 SYDVKM. The CDR3 DNA sequence: TGTGCCAGCAGTCGATACGAATACAGGGGGCATTTTAGCCAGCCCCAGCATTTT. Amino acids: CASSRYEYRGHFSQPQHF.

The rearrangement joins TRBV5-5 to TRBJ2-2; TRBD1 matches 8 bases. The CDR3 is 17 amino acids. Germline V CDR1 and CDR2: SGHKS, YYEKEE (reference sequence). The V gene end was trimmed by 0 bases and the J gene end by 1 base; junction bases not matched to a gene: 5. The CDR3 DNA sequence: TGTGCCAGCAGCTTGGGAGCGGACAGGGTGAACACCGGGGAGCTGTTTTTT. This codes for CASSLGADRVNTGELFF. The whole variable domain, remainder taken from reference TRBV5-5 and TRBJ2-2, is DAGVTQSPTHLIKTRGQQVTLRCSPISGHKSVSWYQQVLGQGPQFIFQYYEKEERGRGNFPDRFSARQFPNYSSELNVNALLLGDSALYLCASSLGADRVNTGELFFGEGSRLTVL.

The chain has TRBV4-2 and TRBJ1-5; a possible D gene is TRBD1 (6 bases). Germline CDR1 is LGHNA and CDR2 is YNFKEQ. V was shortened by 1 base and J by 7 bases, with 23 bases between the two germline ends. The CDR3 totals 18 residues. The CDR3 DNA sequence: TGTGCCAGCAGCCAAGGGGGAGGGGGGCTGCTCAGGTCACAGCCCCAGCATTTT. Its translation is CASSQGGGGLLRSQPQHF.

This clone was observed a handful of times. The chain has TRBV4-1 and TRBJ1-5, with D hard to call. This CDR3 has 14 amino acids. Germline V gives CDR1 MGHRA, CDR2 YSYEKL. Trimming left V 1 base short and J 6 bases short, with 10 bases between. As DNA, the CDR3 is TGCGCCAGCAGCCAAGGTTGGAGGGCTCAGCCCCAGCATTTT. Its translation is CASSQGWRAQPQHF.

The chain is built from TRBV5-1 and TRBJ1-6, with 7 bases lining up with TRBD1. Germline V gives CDR1 SGHRS, CDR2 YFSETQ. This CDR3 is 17 amino acids long. J gave up 8 bases and V 1 base, and 12 bases lay outside the gene matches. CDR3: CASSLLPSGQGDSPLHF. CDR3 nucleotides: TGCGCCAGCAGCTTGTTGCCCTCGGGGCAGGGGGATTCACCCCTCCACTTT.

The chain combines TRBV24-1 with TRBJ2-7; D not certain. This CDR3 comprises 10 residues. Germline CDR1 KGHDR, CDR2 SFDVKD. Trimming cost V 9 bases and J 2 bases, with 4 bases left between them. The chain's CDR3 is CATRTYEQYF. Written as DNA, the CDR3 is TGTGCCACCCGTACCTACGAGCAGTACTTC.

The V gene is TRBV21-1, the J gene TRBJ1-2. TRBV21-1 constitutes a pseudogene. The length of the CDR3 is 13 residues. The CDR3, as DNA: TGTGCCAGCAGCAAAGTCGGGGGCGCGGGCTACACCTTC. Translating it yields CASSKVGGAGYTF.

V usage is TRBV5-1 and J usage is TRBJ1-2; tentative D call: TRBD1 (5 bases). This CDR3 is built from 13 residues. The V end lost 7 bases, the J end lost 7 bases, and 17 bases lay between the germline ends. In germline, CDR1 is SGHRS, CDR2 YFSETQ. For the CDR3, the DNA is TGCGCCAGCCGATTCAGGGATGGGACTGGCTACACCTTC. Residues: CASRFRDGTGYTF.

V usage is TRBV19 and J usage is TRBJ2-6; 15 nucleotides line up with TRBD2. There are 19 residues in the CDR3. From germline, CDR1 is LNHDA and CDR2 SQIVND (reference sequence). V gave up 4 bases and J gave up 0 bases; unmatched junction bases: 4. CDR3 in DNA: TGTGCCAGTAGTAAGGGACTAGCGGGGGGTGCCTCTGGGGCCAACGTCCTGACTTTC. Its translation is CASSKGLAGGASGANVLTF.

This rearrangement joins TRBV5-5 to TRBJ1-4, with 9 nucleotides matching TRBD1. Germline V gene lookup returns CDR1 SGHKS and CDR2 YYEKEE (reference sequence). Trimming removed 4 bases from V and 7 bases from J; junction bases left unmatched: 5. This CDR3 spans 14 amino acids. CDR3: CASSTGTGSEKLFF. The DNA of the CDR3 is TGTGCCAGCAGCACCGGGACAGGGTCTGAAAAACTGTTTTTT.

The chain employs TRBV24-1 and TRBJ2-3, with 8 bases matching TRBD2. Per the germline V gene, CDR1 is KGHDR and CDR2 is SFDVKD. Unmatched junction bases numbered 7, after V lost 7 bases and J lost 2 bases. This CDR3 has 15 residues. DNA for the CDR3: TGTGCCACCAGCCTGGGACTAGAGTACACAGATACGCAGTATTTT. Protein: CATSLGLEYTDTQYF.

This clone appeared a single time. V gene TRBV23-1 combines with J gene TRBJ1-1; 8 nucleotides match TRBD1. TRBV23-1 is sorted into the ORF group, with uncertain function. The length of the CDR3 is 22 residues. V was clipped by 3 bases and J by 0 bases; unmatched bases: 24. In nucleotides, the CDR3 is TGCGCCAGCAGTCAGGGGGACCTGGCTGACAGGGGACGCTATGCGATGAACACTGAAGCTTTCTTT. Amino acids: CASSQGDLADRGRYAMNTEAFF.

V usage is TRBV2 and J usage is TRBJ2-7; D is possibly TRBD1 (6 bases). V dropped 7 bases and J dropped 6 bases, with 28 bases sitting between them. Germline V gene sequence: CDR1 SNHLY, CDR2 FYNNEI. This CDR3 has 17 amino acids. This chain's CDR3 is CASIFRAGVANSGEQYF. The CDR3 DNA sequence: TGTGCCAGCATTTTTCGGGCAGGGGTCGCGAATTCTGGCGAGCAGTACTTC.

This sequence joins TRBV6-6 and TRBJ2-3; no firm D call. CDR1 is MNHNY and CDR2 is SVGAGI in the germline V gene (reference sequence). CDR3 length: 13 residues. Trimming pared 7 bases from V and 1 base from J, leaving 9 bases between. For the CDR3, the DNA is TGTGCCAGCACCTACGGAGGCACAGATACGCAGTATTTT. It is translated as CASTYGGTDTQYF.

The gene calls are TRBV11-2 and TRBJ2-1; 10 bases are shared with TRBD1. The V gene's germline CDR1 is SGHAT and CDR2 FQNNGV. The CDR3 covers 14 residues. The V and J ends lost 4 bases and 6 bases, in that order; junction bases with no gene match: 3. CDR3 DNA sequence: TGTGCCAGCAGCTACCGGGACAGGGGCAATGAGCAGTTCTTC. Protein product: CASSYRDRGNEQFF.

This clone was detected a few times. The chain combines TRBV2 with TRBJ2-7; a weak D match, TRBD1 (6 bases). The CDR3 has 12 residues. The germline V gene has CDR1 SNHLY and CDR2 FYNNEI. V was pared by 5 bases and J by 8 bases, with 13 bases between. CDR3 nucleotide sequence: TGTGCCAGCAGTTTACAGGGTTTCCAGCAGTACTTC. Translation: CASSLQGFQQYF.